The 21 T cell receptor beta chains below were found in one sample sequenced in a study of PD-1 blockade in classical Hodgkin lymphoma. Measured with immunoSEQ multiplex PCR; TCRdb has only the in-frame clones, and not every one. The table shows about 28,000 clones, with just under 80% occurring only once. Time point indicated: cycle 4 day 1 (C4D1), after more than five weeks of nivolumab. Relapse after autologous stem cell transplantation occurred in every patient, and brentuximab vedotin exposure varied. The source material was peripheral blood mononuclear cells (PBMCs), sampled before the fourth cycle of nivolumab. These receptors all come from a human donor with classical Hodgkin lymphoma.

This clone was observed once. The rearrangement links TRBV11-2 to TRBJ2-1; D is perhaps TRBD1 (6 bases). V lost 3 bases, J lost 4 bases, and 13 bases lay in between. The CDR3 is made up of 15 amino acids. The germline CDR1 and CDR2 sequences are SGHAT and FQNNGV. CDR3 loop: CASSLTGTSYNEQFF. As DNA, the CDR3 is TGTGCCAGCAGCTTGACCGGGACATCGTACAATGAGCAGTTCTTC.

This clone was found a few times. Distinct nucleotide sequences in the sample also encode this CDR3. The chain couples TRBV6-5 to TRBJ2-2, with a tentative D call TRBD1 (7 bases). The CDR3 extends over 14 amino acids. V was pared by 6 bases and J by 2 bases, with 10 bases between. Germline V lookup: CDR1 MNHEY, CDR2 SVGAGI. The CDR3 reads CASRTGTNTGELFF. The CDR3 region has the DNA TGTGCCAGCAGGACAGGGACTAACACCGGGGAGCTGTTTTTT.

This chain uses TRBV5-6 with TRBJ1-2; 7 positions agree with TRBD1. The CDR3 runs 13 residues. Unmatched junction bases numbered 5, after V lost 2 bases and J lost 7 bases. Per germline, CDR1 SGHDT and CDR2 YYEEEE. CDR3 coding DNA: TGTGCCAGCAGCTTTGCGACAGGGAGTGGCTACACCTTC. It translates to CASSFATGSGYTF.

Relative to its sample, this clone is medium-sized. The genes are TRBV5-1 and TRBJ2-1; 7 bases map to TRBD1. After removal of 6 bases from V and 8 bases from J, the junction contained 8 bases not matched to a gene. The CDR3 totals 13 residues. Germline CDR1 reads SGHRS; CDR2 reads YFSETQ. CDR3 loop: CASTLTGADEQFF. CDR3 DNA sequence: TGCGCCAGCACCCTCACAGGGGCGGATGAGCAGTTCTTC.

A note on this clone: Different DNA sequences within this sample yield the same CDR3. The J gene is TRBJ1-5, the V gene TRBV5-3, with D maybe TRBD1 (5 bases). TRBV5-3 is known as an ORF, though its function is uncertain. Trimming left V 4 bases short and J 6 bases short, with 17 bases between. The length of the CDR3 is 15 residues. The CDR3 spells CARSNGQGVGQPQHF. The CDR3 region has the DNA TGTGCCAGAAGCAACGGACAAGGGGTGGGTCAGCCCCAGCATTTT.

The CDR3 is CASRLAGSDEQFF. CDR3 coding DNA: TGCGCCAGCAGACTAGCGGGTTCCGATGAGCAGTTCTTC. This rearrangement joins TRBV5-1 to TRBJ2-1, with TRBD2 matching over 9 bases. V lost 5 bases, J lost 8 bases, and 5 bases stayed unmatched. CDR3 length equals 13 residues. CDR1 is SGHRS, CDR2 YFSETQ, per germline.

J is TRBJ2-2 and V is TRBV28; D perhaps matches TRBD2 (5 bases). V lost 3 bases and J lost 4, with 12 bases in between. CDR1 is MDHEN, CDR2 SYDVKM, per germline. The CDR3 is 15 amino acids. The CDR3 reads CASSFWVGSTGELFF. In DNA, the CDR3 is TGTGCCAGCAGTTTTTGGGTGGGGAGCACCGGGGAGCTGTTTTTT.

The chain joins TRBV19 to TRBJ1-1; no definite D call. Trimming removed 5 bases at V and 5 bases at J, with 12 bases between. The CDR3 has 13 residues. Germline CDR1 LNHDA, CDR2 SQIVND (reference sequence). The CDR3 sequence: CASSATTKTEAFF. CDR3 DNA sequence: TGTGCCAGTAGTGCGACAACGAAGACTGAAGCTTTCTTT.

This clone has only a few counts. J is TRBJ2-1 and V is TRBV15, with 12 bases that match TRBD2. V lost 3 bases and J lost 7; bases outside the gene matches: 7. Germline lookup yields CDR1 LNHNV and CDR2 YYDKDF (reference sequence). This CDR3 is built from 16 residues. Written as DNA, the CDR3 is TGTGCCACCAGCAGGCAAACTAGCGGGAGGAGGAATGAGCAGTTCTTC. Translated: CATSRQTSGRRNEQFF.

CDR3 loop: CASSAQLASEQYF. CDR3 nucleotides: TGTGCCAGCAGCGCGCAACTAGCTAGCGAGCAGTACTTC. The chain carries TRBV7-8 and TRBJ2-7; a possible D gene is TRBD2 (6 bases). V was shortened by 5 bases and J by 6 bases, with 14 bases between the two germline ends. In germline, CDR1 is SGHVS, CDR2 FQNEAQ. CDR3 size: 13 residues.

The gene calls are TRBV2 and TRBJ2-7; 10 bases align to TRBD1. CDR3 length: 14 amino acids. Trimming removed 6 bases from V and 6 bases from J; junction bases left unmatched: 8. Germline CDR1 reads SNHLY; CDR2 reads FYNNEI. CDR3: CASSAGTGVFEQYF. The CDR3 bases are TGTGCCAGCAGCGCCGGGACAGGGGTATTCGAGCAGTACTTC.

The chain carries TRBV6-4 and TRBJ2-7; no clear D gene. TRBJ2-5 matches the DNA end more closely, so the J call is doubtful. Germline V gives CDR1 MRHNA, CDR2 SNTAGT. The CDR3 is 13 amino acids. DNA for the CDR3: TGTGCCAGCAGTGAGGAGTCGGGAGAGACCCAGTACTTC. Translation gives CASSEESGETQYF.

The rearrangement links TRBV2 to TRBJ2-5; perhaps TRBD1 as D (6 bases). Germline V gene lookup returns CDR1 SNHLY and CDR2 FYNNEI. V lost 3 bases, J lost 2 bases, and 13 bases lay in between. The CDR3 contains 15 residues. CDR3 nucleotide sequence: TGTGCCAGCAGTGATTTGTACAGGGAGCAAGAGACCCAGTACTTC. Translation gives CASSDLYREQETQYF.

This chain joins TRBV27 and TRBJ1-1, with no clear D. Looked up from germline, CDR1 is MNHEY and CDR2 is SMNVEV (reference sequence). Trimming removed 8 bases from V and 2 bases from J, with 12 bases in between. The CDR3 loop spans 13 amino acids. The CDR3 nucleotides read TGTGCCAGCTCTATAGTGACCAACACTGAAGCTTTCTTT. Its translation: CASSIVTNTEAFF.

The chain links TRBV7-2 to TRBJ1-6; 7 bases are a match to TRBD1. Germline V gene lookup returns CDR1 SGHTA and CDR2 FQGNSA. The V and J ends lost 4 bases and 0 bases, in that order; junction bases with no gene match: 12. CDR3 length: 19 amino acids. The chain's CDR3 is CASSSTGTAKSSYNSPLHF. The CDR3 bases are TGTGCCAGCAGCTCAACCGGGACAGCGAAAAGCTCCTATAATTCACCCCTCCACTTT.

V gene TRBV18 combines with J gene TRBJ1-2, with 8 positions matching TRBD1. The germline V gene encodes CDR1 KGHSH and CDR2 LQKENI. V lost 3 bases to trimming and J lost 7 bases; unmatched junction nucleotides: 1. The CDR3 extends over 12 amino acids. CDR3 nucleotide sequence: TGTGCCAGCTCACCGGACAGGGCTGGCTACACCTTC. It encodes CASSPDRAGYTF.

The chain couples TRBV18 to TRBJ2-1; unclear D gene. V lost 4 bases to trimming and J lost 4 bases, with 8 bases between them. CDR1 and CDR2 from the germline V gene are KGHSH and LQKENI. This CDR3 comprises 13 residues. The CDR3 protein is CASSRNVYNEQFF. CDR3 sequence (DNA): TGTGCCAGCTCACGCAACGTATACAATGAGCAGTTCTTC.

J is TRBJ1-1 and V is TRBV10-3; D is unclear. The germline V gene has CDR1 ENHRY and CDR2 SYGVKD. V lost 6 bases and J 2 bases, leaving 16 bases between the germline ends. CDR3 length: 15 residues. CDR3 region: CAIRAGGSINTEAFF. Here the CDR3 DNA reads TGTGCCATCAGGGCTGGAGGGTCGATTAACACTGAAGCTTTCTTT.

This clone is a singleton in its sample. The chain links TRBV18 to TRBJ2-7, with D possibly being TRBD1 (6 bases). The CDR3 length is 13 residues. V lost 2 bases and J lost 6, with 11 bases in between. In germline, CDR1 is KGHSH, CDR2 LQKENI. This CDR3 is CASSPRGSSEQYF. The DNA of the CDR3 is TGTGCCAGCTCACCAAGGGGGAGTTCCGAGCAGTACTTC.

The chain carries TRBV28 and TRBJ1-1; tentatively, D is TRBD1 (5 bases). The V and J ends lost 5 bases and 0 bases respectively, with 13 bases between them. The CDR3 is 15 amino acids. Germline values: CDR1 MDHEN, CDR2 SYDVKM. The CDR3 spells CASSIRANMNTEAFF. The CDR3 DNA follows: TGTGCCAGCAGTATCAGGGCGAACATGAACACTGAAGCTTTCTTT.

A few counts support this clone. The CDR3 here is CATTDPNEKLFF. CDR3 nucleotide sequence: TGTGCCACCACAGACCCTAATGAAAAACTGTTTTTT. The chain combines TRBV6-6 with TRBJ1-4, with D hard to call. The CDR3 consists of 12 residues. Germline V gene lookup returns CDR1 MNHNY and CDR2 SVGAGI (reference sequence). V shed 10 bases and J shed 3 bases, with 9 bases lying between them.